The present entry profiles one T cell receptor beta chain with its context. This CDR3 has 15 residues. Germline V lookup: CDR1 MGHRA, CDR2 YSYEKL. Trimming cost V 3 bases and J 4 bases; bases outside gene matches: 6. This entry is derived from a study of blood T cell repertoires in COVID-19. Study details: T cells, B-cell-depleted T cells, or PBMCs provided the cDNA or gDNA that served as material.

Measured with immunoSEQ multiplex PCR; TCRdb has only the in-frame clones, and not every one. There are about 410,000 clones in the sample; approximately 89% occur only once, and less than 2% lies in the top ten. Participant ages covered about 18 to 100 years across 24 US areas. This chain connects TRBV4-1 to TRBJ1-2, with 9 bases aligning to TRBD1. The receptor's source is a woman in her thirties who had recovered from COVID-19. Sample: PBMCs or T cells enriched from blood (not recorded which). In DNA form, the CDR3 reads TGCGCCAGCAGCCAGGGACAGGGAAAATCCTATGGCTACACCTTC. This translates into CASSQGQGKSYGYTF.